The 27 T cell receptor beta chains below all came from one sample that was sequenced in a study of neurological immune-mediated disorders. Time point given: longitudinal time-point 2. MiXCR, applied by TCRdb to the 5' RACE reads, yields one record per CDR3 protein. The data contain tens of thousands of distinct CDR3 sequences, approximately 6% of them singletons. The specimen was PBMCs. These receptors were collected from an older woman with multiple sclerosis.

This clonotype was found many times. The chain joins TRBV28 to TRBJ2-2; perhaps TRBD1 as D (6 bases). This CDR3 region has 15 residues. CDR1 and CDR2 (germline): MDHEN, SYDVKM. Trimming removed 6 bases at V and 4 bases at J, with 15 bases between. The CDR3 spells CASRQTGLGTGELFF. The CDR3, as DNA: TGTGCCAGCAGACAAACAGGGTTGGGCACCGGGGAGCTGTTTTTT.

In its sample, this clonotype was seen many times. CDR3 nucleotide sequence: TGCAGTGCTAGACAGGGGGCGATAATGAACACTGAAGCTTTCTTT. This codes for CSARQGAIMNTEAFF. V is TRBV20-1 and J is TRBJ1-1, with 8 bases identical to TRBD1. J gave up 0 bases and V 2 bases, and 5 bases lay outside the gene matches. This CDR3 contains 15 residues. Germline V lookup: CDR1 DFQATT, CDR2 SNEGSKA (reference sequence).

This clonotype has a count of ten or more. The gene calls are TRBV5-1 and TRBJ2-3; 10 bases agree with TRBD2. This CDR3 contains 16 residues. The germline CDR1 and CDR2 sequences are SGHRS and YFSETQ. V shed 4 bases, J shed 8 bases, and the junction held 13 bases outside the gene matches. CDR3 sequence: CASSTLAGAQQGTQYF. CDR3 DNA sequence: TGCGCCAGCAGCACGCTAGCGGGGGCCCAACAGGGTACGCAGTATTTT.

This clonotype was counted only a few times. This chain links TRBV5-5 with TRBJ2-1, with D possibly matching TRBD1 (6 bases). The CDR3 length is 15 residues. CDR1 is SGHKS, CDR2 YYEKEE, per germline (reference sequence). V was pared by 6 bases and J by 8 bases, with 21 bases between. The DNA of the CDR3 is TGTGCCAGCATTGACCGGGACAATAAAAGCGATGAGCAGTTCTTC. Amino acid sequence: CASIDRDNKSDEQFF.

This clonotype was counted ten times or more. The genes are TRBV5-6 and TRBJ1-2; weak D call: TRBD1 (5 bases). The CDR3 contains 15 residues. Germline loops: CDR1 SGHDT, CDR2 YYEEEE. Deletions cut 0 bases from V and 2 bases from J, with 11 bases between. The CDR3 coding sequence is TGTGCCAGCAGCTTGGGGCGGGGGACGAACTATGGCTACACCTTC. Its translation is CASSLGRGTNYGYTF.

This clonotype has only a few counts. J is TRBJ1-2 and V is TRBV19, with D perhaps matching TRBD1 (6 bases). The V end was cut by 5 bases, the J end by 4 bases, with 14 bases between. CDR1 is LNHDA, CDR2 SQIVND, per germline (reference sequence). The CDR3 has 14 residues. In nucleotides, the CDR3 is TGTGCCAGTAGTGGCGGGGGCCCAGGCTATGGCTACACCTTC. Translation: CASSGGGPGYGYTF.

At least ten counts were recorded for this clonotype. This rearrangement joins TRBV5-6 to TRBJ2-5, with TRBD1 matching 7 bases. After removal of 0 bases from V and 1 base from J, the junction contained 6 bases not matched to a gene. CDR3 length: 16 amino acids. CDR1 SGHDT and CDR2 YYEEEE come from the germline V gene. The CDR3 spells CASSLASTGAQETQYF. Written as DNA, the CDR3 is TGTGCCAGCAGCTTGGCCTCTACAGGGGCCCAAGAGACCCAGTACTTC.

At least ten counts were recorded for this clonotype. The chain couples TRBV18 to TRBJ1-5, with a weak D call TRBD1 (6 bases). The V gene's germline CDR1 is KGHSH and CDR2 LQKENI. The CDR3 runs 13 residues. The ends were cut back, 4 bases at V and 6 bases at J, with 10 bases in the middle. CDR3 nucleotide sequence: TGTGCCAGCTCACAAGGGACAATTCAGCCCCAGCATTTT. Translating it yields CASSQGTIQPQHF.

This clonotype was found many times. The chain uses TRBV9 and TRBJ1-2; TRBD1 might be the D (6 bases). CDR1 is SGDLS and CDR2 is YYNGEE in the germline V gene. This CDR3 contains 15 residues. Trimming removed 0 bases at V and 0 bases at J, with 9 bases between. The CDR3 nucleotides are TGTGCCAGCAGCGTAGGTGGGGGCTCTAACTATGGCTACACCTTC. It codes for CASSVGGGSNYGYTF.

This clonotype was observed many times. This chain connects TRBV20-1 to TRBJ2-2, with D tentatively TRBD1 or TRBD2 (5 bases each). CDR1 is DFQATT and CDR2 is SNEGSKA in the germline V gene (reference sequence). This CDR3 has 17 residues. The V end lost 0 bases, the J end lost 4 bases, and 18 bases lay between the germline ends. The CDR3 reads CSARDPGLKGSTGELFF. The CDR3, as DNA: TGCAGTGCTAGAGATCCGGGGTTAAAGGGGTCCACCGGGGAGCTGTTTTTT.

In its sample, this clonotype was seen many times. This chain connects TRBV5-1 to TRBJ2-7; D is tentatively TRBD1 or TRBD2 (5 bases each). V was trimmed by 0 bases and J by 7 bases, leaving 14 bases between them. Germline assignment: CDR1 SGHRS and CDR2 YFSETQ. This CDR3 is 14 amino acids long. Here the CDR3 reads CASSLALGRAEQYF. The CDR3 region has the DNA TGCGCCAGCAGCTTGGCCTTGGGACGGGCGGAGCAGTACTTC. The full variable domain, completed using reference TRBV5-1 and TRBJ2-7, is KAGVTQTPRYLIKTRGQQVTLSCSPISGHRSVSWYQQTPGQGLQFLFEYFSETQRNKGNFPGRFSGRQFSNSRSEMNVSTLELGDSALYLCASSLALGRAEQYFGPGTRLTVT.

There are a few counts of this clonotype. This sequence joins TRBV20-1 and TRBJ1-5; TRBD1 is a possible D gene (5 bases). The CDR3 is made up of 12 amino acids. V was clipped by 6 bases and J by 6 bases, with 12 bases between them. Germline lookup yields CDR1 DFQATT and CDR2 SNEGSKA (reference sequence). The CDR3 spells CSARDGIQPQHF. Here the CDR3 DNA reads TGCAGTGCCCGGGACGGCATTCAGCCCCAGCATTTT.

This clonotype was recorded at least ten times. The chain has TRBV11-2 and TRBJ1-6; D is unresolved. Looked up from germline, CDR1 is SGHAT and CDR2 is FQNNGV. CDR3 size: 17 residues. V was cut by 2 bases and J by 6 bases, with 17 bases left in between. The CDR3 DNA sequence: TGTGCCAGCAGCTTAATCAGCATGGGAGCCAGTAATTCACCCCTCCACTTT. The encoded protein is CASSLISMGASNSPLHF. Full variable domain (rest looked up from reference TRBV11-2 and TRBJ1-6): EAGVAQSPRYKIIEKRQSVAFWCNPISGHATLYWYQQILGQGPKLLIQFQNNGVVDDSQLPKDRFSAERLKGVDSTLKIQPAKLEDSAVYLCASSLISMGASNSPLHFGNGTRLTVT.

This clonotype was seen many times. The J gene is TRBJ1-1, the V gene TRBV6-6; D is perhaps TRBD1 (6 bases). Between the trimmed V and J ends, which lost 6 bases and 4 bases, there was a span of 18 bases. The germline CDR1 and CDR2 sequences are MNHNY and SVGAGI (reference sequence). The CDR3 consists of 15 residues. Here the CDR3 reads CASSLRGARVTEAFF. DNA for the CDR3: TGTGCCAGCAGCCTGCGGGGGGCACGGGTCACTGAAGCTTTCTTT.

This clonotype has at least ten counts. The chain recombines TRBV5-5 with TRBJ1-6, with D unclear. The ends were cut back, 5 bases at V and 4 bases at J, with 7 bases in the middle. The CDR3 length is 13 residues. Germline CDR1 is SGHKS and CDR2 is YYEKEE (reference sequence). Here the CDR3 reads CASSREYNSPLHF. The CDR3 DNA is TGTGCCAGCAGTCGGGAGTATAATTCACCCCTCCACTTT.

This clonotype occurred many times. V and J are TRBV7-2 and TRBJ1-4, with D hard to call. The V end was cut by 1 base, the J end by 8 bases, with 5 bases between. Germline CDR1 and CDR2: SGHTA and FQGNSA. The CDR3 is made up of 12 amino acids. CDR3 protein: CASSLDGEKLFF. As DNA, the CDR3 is TGTGCCAGCAGCTTAGACGGCGAAAAACTGTTTTTT.

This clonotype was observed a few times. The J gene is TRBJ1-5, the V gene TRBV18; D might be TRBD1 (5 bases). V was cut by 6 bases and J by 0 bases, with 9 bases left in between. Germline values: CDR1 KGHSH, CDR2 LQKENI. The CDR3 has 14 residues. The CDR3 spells CASSPGYSNQPQHF. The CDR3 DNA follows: TGTGCCAGCTCGCCAGGGTATAGCAATCAGCCCCAGCATTTT.

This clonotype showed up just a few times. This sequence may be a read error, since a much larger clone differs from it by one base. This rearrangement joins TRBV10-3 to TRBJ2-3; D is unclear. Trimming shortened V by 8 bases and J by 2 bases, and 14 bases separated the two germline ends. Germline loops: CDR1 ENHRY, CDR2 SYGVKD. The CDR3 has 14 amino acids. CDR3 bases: TGTGCCATCCATCGCGGAAAAAACACAGATACGCAGTATTTT. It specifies CAIHRGKNTDTQYF.

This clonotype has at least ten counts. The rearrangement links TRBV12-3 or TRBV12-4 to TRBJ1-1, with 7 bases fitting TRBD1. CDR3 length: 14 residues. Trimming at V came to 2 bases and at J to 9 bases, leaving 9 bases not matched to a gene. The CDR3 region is CASSLRGGVVKAFF. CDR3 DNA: TGTGCCAGCAGTTTAAGAGGGGGCGTTGTGAAAGCTTTCTTT.

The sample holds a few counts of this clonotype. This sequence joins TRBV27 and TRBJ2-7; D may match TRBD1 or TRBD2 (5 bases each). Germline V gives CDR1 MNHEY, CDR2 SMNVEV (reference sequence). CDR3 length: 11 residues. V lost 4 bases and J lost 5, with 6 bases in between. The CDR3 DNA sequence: TGTGCCAGCAGTTGGGGGAACGAGCAGTACTTC. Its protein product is CASSWGNEQYF.

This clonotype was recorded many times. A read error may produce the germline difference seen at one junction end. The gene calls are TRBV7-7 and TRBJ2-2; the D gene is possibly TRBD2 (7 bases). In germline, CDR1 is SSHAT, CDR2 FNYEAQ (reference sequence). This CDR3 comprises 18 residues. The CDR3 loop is CASSDRPGGLANTGELFF. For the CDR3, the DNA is TGTGCTAGCAGCGACCGTCCCGGGGGGCTCGCGAACACCGGGGAGCTGTTTTTT. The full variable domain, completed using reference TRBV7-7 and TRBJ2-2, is GAGVSQSPRYKVTKRGQDVTLRCDPISSHATLYWYQQALGQGPEFLTYFNYEAQPDKSGLPSDRFSAERPEGSISTLTIQRTEQRDSAMYRCASSDRPGGLANTGELFFGEGSRLTVL.

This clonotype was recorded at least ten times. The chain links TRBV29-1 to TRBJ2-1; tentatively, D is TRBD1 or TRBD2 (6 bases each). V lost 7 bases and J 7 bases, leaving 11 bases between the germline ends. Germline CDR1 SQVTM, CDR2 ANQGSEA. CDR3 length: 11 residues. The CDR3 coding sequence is TGCAGCGGGGGGGCTGGGAATGAGCAGTTCTTC. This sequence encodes CSGGAGNEQFF.

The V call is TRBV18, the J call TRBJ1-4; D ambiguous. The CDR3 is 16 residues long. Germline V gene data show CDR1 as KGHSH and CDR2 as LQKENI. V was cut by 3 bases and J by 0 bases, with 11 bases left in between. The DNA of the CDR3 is TGTGCCAGCTCACCGGGCCAGAAAGCAACTAATGAAAAACTGTTTTTT. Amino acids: CASSPGQKATNEKLFF.

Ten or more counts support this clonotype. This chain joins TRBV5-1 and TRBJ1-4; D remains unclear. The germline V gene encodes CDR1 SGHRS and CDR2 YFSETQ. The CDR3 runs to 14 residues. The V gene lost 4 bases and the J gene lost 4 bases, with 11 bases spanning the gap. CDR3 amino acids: CASSPDGLNEKLFF. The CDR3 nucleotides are TGCGCCAGCAGCCCGGACGGACTTAATGAAAAACTGTTTTTT.

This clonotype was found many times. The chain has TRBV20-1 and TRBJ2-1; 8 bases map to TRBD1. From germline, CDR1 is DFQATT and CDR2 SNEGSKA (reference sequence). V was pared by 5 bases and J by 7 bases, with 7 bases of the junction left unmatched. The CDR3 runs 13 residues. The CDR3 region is CSAQGAGLNEQFF. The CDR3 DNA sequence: TGCAGTGCTCAGGGGGCAGGCCTTAATGAGCAGTTCTTC.

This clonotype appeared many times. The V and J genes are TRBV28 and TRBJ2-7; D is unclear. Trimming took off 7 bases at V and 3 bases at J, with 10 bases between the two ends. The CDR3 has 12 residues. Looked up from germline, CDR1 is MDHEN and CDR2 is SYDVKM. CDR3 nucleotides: TGTGCCAGCAAGGAAACGGGCTACGAGCAGTACTTC. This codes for CASKETGYEQYF.

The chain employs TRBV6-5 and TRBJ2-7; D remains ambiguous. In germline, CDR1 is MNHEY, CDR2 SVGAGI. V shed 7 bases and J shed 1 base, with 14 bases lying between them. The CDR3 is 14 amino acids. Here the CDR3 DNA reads TGTGCCAGCACCCCTTCTGGGATATCCTACGAGCAGTACTTC. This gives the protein CASTPSGISYEQYF.